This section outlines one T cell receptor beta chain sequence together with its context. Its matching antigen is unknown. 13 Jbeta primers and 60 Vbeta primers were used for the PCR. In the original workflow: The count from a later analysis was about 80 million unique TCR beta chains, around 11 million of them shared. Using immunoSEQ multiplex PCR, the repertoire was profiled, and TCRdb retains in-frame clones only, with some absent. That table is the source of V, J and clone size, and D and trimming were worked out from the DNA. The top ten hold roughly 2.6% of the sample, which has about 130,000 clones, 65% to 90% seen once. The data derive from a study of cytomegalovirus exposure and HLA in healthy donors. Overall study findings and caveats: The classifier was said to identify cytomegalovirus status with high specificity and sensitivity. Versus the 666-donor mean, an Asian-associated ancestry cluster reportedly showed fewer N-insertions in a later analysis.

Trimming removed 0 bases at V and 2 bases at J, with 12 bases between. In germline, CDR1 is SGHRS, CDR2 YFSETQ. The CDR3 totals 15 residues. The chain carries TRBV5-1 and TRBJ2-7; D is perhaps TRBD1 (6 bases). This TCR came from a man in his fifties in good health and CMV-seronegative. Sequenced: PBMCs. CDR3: CASSLGTGQAYEQYF. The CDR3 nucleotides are TGCGCCAGCAGCTTGGGTACAGGGCAGGCCTACGAGCAGTACTTC.